The 26 T cell receptor beta chains in this list originate from one sample, sequenced in a study of OX40 agonist ivuxolimab in advanced cancers. The assay was immunoSEQ multiplex PCR, and TCRdb's table has in-frame clones only and misses some. The sample lists 55,000 to 80,000 clones; roughly 89% were seen once. The source was CD4+ or CD8+ T cells sorted from blood, collected in a trial of the OX40 agonist ivuxolimab. These receptors all stem from an adult with an advanced solid tumor such as melanoma, head and neck, liver or kidney cancer.

The CDR3 region has the DNA TGTGCCAGCAGTTTTGGGACAGGGACCTACGAGCAGTACTTC. Translating gives CASSFGTGTYEQYF. V and J are TRBV27 and TRBJ2-7; 9 bases match TRBD1. CDR3 length: 14 residues. Trimming at V came to 3 bases and at J to 2 bases, leaving 2 bases not matched to a gene. The germline V gene has CDR1 MNHEY and CDR2 SMNVEV (reference sequence).

The chain uses TRBV29-1 and TRBJ2-7; TRBD1 agrees at 7 bases. The J segment lost 2 bases and the V segment lost 1 base, leaving 5 bases of the junction unmatched. The CDR3 contains 14 residues. The germline V gene encodes CDR1 SQVTM and CDR2 ANQGSEA. The CDR3 spells CSVEGPGGTYEQYF. The CDR3, as DNA: TGCAGCGTTGAAGGCCCAGGGGGTACCTACGAGCAGTACTTC.

This sequence joins TRBV29-1 and TRBJ2-1; D is ambiguous. CDR3 length: 13 amino acids. Trimming took 6 bases from V and 7 from J, leaving 16 bases between them. Germline V gene data show CDR1 as SQVTM and CDR2 as ANQGSEA. CDR3 amino acids: CSVEAWATNEQFF. DNA for the CDR3: TGCAGCGTCGAGGCCTGGGCGACAAATGAGCAGTTCTTC.

The V call is TRBV18, the J call TRBJ2-7, with D tentatively TRBD1 (6 bases). CDR1 is KGHSH and CDR2 is LQKENI in the germline V gene. Trimming took off 5 bases at V and 3 bases at J, with 17 bases between the two ends. The CDR3 loop spans 15 amino acids. CDR3 sequence reads: CASSRPGAGDYEQYF. In DNA form, the CDR3 reads TGTGCCAGCTCAAGACCAGGGGCGGGTGACTACGAGCAGTACTTC.

The V call is TRBV19, the J call TRBJ2-7, with D possibly called TRBD1 or TRBD2 (5 bases each). V was cut by 7 bases and J by 1 base, with 20 bases left in between. This CDR3 has 16 amino acids. Looked up from germline, CDR1 is LNHDA and CDR2 is SQIVND (reference sequence). CDR3 nucleotides: TGTGCCAGTACCGCCCCCCTCGGGGACGGATCCTACGAGCAGTACTTC. Its translation: CASTAPLGDGSYEQYF.

The rearrangement uses TRBV7-9 and TRBJ1-6, with D tentatively TRBD1 (5 bases). Trimming took 8 bases from V and 8 from J, leaving 13 bases between them. CDR3 length: 13 residues. The germline V gene encodes CDR1 SEHNR and CDR2 FQNEAQ (reference sequence). CDR3 sequence reads: CASRGTDYSPLHF. As DNA, the CDR3 is TGTGCCAGCCGCGGGACGGACTATTCACCCCTCCACTTT. Variable domain in full (rest from reference TRBV7-9 and TRBJ1-6): DTGVSQNPRHKITKRGQNVTFRCDPISEHNRLYWYRQTLGQGPEFLTYFQNEAQLEKSRLLSDRFSAERPKGSFSTLEIQRTEQGDSAMYLCASRGTDYSPLHFGNGTRLTVT.

This clone was seen a few times. For the CDR3, the DNA is TGTGCCAGCTGTGCTATTGACAGGGATCGTTTGTGGGGCTACACCTTC. It translates to CASCAIDRDRLWGYTF. V gene TRBV2 combines with J gene TRBJ1-2; 7 positions agree with TRBD1. The CDR3 has 16 residues. Germline CDR1 and CDR2: SNHLY and FYNNEI. The V and J ends lost 8 bases and 8 bases, in that order; junction bases with no gene match: 20.

CDR3: CASSLEAGGYEQYF. In DNA, the CDR3 is TGTGCCAGCAGTTTAGAGGCAGGGGGCTACGAGCAGTACTTC. This chain joins TRBV27 and TRBJ2-7, with 7 bases identical to TRBD1. V shed 2 bases and J 3 bases; nucleotides not matched to a gene: 4. This CDR3 has 14 residues. The germline gives CDR1 MNHEY, CDR2 SMNVEV (reference sequence).

V is TRBV11-2 and J is TRBJ2-7; TRBD1 matches at 10 bases. Trimming at V came to 3 bases and at J to 3 bases, leaving 5 bases not matched to a gene. The CDR3 is 15 residues long. The V gene's germline CDR1 is SGHAT and CDR2 FQNNGV. In DNA, the CDR3 is TGTGCCAGCAGCTTGTGGGGGACAGGGGACTACGAGCAGTACTTC. Translated, it gives CASSLWGTGDYEQYF.

This clone was seen only a few times. V and J are TRBV6-5 and TRBJ1-6; 7 nucleotides agree with TRBD1. Germline CDR1 MNHEY, CDR2 SVGAGI. J lost 5 bases, V lost 3 bases, and 1 base had no gene match. The CDR3 contains 14 residues. CDR3 bases: TGTGCCAGCAGTTATGGGACAGATAATTCACCCCTCCACTTT. Protein sequence: CASSYGTDNSPLHF.

This chain joins TRBV7-9 and TRBJ2-7; D not resolved. With 4 bases removed from V and 2 bases from J, the gap between germline ends came to 12 bases. Germline assignment: CDR1 SEHNR and CDR2 FQNEAQ (reference sequence). This CDR3 is built from 14 residues. The CDR3 DNA is TGTGCCAGCAGCTATCCACCCCCCCCCTACGAGCAGTACTTC. This codes for CASSYPPPPYEQYF.

The V and J genes are TRBV9 and TRBJ1-1; D gene ambiguous. The CDR3 has 14 residues. Trimming left V 0 bases short and J 1 base short, with 7 bases between. Looked up from germline, CDR1 is SGDLS and CDR2 is YYNGEE. The CDR3 spells CASSVEPSNTEAFF. Written as DNA, the CDR3 is TGTGCCAGCAGCGTAGAGCCTTCGAACACTGAAGCTTTCTTT.

The J gene is TRBJ2-7, the V gene TRBV6-1; 11 bases match TRBD2. V lost 1 base to trimming and J lost 2 bases; unmatched junction nucleotides: 7. The germline V gene has CDR1 MNHNS and CDR2 SASEGT. There are 17 residues in the CDR3. In DNA, the CDR3 is TGTGCCAGCAGTGAAGGGATAGCGGGAGGGCGGACCTACGAGCAGTACTTC. Its protein is CASSEGIAGGRTYEQYF.

V gene TRBV27 combines with J gene TRBJ2-7; D is ambiguous. The CDR3 has 11 amino acids. Germline V gene sequence: CDR1 MNHEY, CDR2 SMNVEV (reference sequence). With 4 bases removed from V and 2 bases from J, the gap between germline ends came to 3 bases. In DNA, the CDR3 is TGTGCCAGCAGTTCCGCCTACGAGCAGTACTTC. Amino acids: CASSSAYEQYF.

This sequence joins TRBV27 and TRBJ2-7; 7 bases fit TRBD2. The V segment lost 5 bases and the J segment 6 bases; nucleotides outside the gene matches: 7. The CDR3 loop spans 13 amino acids. Germline V gives CDR1 MNHEY, CDR2 SMNVEV (reference sequence). Here the CDR3 DNA reads TGTGCCAGCAGTCCCCGGGGGAGGGGCGAGCAGTACTTC. Protein sequence: CASSPRGRGEQYF.

V usage is TRBV4-1 and J usage is TRBJ2-5, with 10 bases aligning to TRBD1. J gave up 5 bases and V 2 bases, and 5 bases lay outside the gene matches. The V gene's germline CDR1 is MGHRA and CDR2 YSYEKL. CDR3 size: 15 residues. The CDR3 loop is CASSQRQGAYETQYF. CDR3 DNA: TGCGCCAGCAGCCAAAGACAGGGGGCATACGAGACCCAGTACTTC.

The chain is built from TRBV7-9 and TRBJ2-7; D not certain. The CDR3 totals 11 residues. Trimming cost V 5 bases and J 7 bases, with 9 bases left between them. CDR1 and CDR2 from the germline V gene are SEHNR and FQNEAQ (reference sequence). The chain's CDR3 is CASSDMWEQYF. The CDR3 nucleotides are TGTGCCAGCAGCGATATGTGGGAGCAGTACTTC. Based on the CDR3 plus reference TRBV7-9 and TRBJ2-7, the full variable domain is DTGVSQNPRHKITKRGQNVTFRCDPISEHNRLYWYRQTLGQGPEFLTYFQNEAQLEKSRLLSDRFSAERPKGSFSTLEIQRTEQGDSAMYLCASSDMWEQYFGPGTRLTVT.

This clone was detected a few times. The chain combines TRBV7-6 with TRBJ2-7; D perhaps matches TRBD2 (5 bases). Germline CDR1 SGHVS, CDR2 FNYEAQ. Trimming shortened V by 3 bases and J by 5 bases, and 11 bases separated the two germline ends. This CDR3 is 13 amino acids long. CDR3 in amino acids: CASSLAEGDEQYF. For the CDR3, the DNA is TGTGCCAGCAGCTTGGCCGAGGGCGACGAGCAGTACTTC.

The J gene is TRBJ1-3, the V gene TRBV9; the D gene is possibly TRBD1 (6 bases). Germline V CDR1 and CDR2: SGDLS, YYNGEE. V was trimmed by 2 bases and J by 0 bases, leaving 9 bases between them. The CDR3 has 15 residues. CDR3 sequence (DNA): TGTGCCAGCAGCGTGACAGGAGACTCTGGAAACACCATATATTTT. Amino acid sequence: CASSVTGDSGNTIYF.

The chain is built from TRBV6-1 and TRBJ2-3; D unclear. The CDR3 loop spans 10 amino acids. Germline CDR1 MNHNS, CDR2 SASEGT. V lost 6 bases to trimming and J lost 3 bases, with 1 base between them. In DNA form, the CDR3 reads TGTGCCAGCAGAACAGATACGCAGTATTTT. This sequence encodes CASRTDTQYF.

The chain links TRBV7-2 to TRBJ1-1, with D unresolved. The CDR3 is 13 amino acids. Trimming shortened V by 5 bases and J by 1 base, and 8 bases separated the two germline ends. Germline CDR1 reads SGHTA; CDR2 reads FQGNSA. In DNA, the CDR3 is TGTGCCAGCAGCCGCCAGGAGAACACTGAAGCTTTCTTT. Protein sequence: CASSRQENTEAFF.

This chain links TRBV18 with TRBJ2-1; 10 positions match TRBD2. This CDR3 is 19 amino acids long. Germline V gene lookup returns CDR1 KGHSH and CDR2 LQKENI. V shed 3 bases and J 5 bases; nucleotides not matched to a gene: 16. CDR3 sequence: CASSPRPSGSQWGNNEQFF. The CDR3 bases are TGTGCCAGCTCACCTAGGCCTAGCGGGAGTCAGTGGGGGAACAATGAGCAGTTCTTC.

This chain connects TRBV10-3 to TRBJ2-3; a possible D gene is TRBD1 (6 bases). V lost 4 bases and J lost 0, with 8 bases in between. CDR3 length: 14 amino acids. CDR1 is ENHRY, CDR2 SYGVKD, per germline. The CDR3 DNA reads TGTGCCATCAGTGGAGGACAGAGCACAGATACGCAGTATTTT. Protein sequence: CAISGGQSTDTQYF.

The V and J genes are TRBV6-4 and TRBJ2-2, with D perhaps TRBD2 (5 bases). This CDR3 has 14 amino acids. The germline V gene encodes CDR1 MRHNA and CDR2 SNTAGT. Trimming removed 10 bases from V and 0 bases from J, with 12 bases in between. This CDR3 is CATRTRANTGELFF. CDR3 bases: TGTGCCACTAGGACTCGCGCGAACACCGGGGAGCTGTTTTTT.

This clone was seen only a few times. The V call is TRBV14, the J call TRBJ1-2; 7 bases align to TRBD1. CDR3 length: 15 amino acids. CDR1 is SGHDN and CDR2 is FVKESK in the germline V gene. Trimming at V came to 0 bases and at J to 2 bases, leaving 3 bases not matched to a gene. The CDR3 region has the DNA TGTGCCAGCAGCCAAGACGGGACAGACAACTATGGCTACACCTTC. Translation: CASSQDGTDNYGYTF.

V and J are TRBV7-8 and TRBJ2-2; 12 bases are a match to TRBD2. The CDR3 is 15 amino acids. Per germline, CDR1 SGHVS and CDR2 FQNEAQ. V lost 5 bases and J lost 5; bases outside the gene matches: 3. The CDR3, as DNA: TGTGCCAGCAGCAACCTAGCGGGGGGGACCGGGGAGCTGTTTTTT. Protein sequence: CASSNLAGGTGELFF.